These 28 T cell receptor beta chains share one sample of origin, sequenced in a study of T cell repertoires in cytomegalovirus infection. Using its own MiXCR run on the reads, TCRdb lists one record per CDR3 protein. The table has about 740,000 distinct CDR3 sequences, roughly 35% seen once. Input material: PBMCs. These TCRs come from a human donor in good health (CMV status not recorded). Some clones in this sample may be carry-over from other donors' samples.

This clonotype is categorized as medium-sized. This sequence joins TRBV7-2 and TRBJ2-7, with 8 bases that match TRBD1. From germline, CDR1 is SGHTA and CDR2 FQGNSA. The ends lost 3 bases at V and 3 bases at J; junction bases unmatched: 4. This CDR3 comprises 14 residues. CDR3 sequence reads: CASSFGQGSYEQYF. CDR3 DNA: TGTGCCAGCAGCTTCGGACAGGGTAGCTACGAGCAGTACTTC.

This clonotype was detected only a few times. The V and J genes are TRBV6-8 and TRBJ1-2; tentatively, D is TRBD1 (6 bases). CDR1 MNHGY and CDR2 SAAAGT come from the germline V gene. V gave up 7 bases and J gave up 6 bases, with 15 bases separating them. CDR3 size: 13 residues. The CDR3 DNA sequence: TGTGCCAGCAAAAGAGCACAGGGTCATGGCTACACCTTC. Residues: CASKRAQGHGYTF.

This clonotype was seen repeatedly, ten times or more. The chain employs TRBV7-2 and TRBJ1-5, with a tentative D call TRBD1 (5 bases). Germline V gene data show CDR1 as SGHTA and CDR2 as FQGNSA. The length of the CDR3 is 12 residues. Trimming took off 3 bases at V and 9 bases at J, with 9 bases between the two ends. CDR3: CASSLGGLPQHF. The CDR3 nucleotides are TGTGCCAGCAGCTTGGGGGGTTTGCCCCAGCATTTT.

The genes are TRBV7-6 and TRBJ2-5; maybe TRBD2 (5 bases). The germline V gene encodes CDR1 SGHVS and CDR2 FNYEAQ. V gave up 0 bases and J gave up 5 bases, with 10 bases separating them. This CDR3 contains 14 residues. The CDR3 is CASSLAEVAETQYF. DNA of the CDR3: TGTGCCAGCAGCTTAGCGGAGGTGGCGGAGACCCAGTACTTC.

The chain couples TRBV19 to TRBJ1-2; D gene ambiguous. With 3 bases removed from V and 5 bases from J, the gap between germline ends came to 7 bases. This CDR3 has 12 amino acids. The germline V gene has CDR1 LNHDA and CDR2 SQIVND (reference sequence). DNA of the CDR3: TGTGCCAGTAGTATCTGGGCTTATGGCTACACCTTC. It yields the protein CASSIWAYGYTF.

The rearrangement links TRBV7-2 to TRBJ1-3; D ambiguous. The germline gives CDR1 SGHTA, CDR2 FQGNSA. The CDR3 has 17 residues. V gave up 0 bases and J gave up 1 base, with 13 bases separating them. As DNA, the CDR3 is TGTGCCAGCAGCTTAGCGGCTATAGGGTTATCTGGAAACACCATATATTTT. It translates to CASSLAAIGLSGNTIYF.

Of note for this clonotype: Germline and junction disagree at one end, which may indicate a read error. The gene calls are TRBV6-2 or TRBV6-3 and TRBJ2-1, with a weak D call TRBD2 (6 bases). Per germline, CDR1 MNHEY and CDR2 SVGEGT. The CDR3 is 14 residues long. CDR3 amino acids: CASSQTSLVNEQLF. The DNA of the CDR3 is TGTGCCAGCAGTCAAACTAGCCTGGTTAATGAGCAGTTATTC.

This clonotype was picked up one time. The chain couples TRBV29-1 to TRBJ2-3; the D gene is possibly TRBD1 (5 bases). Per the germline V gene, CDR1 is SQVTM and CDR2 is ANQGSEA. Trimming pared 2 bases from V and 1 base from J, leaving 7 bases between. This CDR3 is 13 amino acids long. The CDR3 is CSVEIRGTDTQYF. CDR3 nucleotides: TGCAGCGTTGAAATCAGGGGCACAGATACGCAGTATTTT.

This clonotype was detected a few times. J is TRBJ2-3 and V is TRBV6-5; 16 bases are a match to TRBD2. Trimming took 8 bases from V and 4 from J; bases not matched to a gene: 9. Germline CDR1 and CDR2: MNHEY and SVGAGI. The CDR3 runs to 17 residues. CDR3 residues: CASSGTSGRASPDTQYF. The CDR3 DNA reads TGTGCCAGCTCGGGGACTAGCGGGAGGGCGAGCCCAGATACGCAGTATTTT.

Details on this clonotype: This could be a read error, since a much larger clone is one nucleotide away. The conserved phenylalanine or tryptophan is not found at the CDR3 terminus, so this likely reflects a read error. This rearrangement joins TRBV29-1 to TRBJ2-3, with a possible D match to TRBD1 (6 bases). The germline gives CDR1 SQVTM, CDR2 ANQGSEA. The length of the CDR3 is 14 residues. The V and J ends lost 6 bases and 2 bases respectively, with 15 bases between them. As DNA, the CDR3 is TGCAGCGTAGCCTCAGGGGCCTCCACAGATACGCAGTATTTG. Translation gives CSVASGASTDTQYL.

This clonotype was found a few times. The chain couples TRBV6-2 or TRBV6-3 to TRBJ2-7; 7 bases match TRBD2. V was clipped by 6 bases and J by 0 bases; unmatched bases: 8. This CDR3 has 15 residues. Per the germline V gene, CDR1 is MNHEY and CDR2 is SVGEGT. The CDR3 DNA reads TGTGCCAGCAGATCCTCCGGGACTACCTCCTACGAGCAGTACTTC. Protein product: CASRSSGTTSYEQYF.

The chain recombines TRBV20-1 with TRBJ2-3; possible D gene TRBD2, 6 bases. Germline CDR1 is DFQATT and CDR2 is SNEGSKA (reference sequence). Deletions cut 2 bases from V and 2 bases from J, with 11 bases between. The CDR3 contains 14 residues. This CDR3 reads CSARLAQNTDTQYF. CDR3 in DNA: TGCAGTGCTAGACTAGCGCAGAACACAGATACGCAGTATTTT.

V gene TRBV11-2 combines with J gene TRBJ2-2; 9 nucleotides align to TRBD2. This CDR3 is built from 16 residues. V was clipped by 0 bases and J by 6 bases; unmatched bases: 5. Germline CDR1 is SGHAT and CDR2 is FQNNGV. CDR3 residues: CASSLEYRGRAGELFF. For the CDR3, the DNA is TGTGCCAGCAGCTTAGAGTATCGCGGGAGGGCCGGGGAGCTGTTTTTT.

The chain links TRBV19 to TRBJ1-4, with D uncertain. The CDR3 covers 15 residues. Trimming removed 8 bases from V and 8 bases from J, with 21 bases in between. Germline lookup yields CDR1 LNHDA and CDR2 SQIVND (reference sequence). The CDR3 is CASSPGPWEGEKLFF. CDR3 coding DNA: TGTGCCAGTTCGCCCGGGCCTTGGGAGGGCGAAAAACTGTTTTTT.

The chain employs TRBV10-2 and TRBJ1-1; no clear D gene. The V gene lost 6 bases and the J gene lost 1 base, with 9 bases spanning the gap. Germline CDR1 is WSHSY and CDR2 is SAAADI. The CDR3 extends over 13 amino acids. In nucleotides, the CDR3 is TGCGCCAGCAGCGGAAAGGGGAACACTGAAGCTTTCTTT. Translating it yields CASSGKGNTEAFF.

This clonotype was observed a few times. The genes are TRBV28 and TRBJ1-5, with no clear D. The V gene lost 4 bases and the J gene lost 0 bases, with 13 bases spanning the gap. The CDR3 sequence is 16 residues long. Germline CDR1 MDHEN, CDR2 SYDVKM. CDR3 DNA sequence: TGTGCCAGCAGTTCCCCGGCCAGAAATAGCAATCAGCCCCAGCATTTT. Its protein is CASSSPARNSNQPQHF.

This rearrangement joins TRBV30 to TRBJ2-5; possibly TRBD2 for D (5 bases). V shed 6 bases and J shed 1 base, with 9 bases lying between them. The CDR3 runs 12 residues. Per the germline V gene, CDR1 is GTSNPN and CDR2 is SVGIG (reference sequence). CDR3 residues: CACTSIQETQYF. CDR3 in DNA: TGTGCCTGTACTAGTATCCAAGAGACCCAGTACTTC.

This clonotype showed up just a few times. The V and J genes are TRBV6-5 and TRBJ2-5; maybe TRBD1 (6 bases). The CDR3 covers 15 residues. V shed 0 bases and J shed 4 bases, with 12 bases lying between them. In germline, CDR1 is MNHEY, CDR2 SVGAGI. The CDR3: CASSYSRDRRETQYF. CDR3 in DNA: TGTGCCAGCAGTTACTCGCGAGACAGGCGAGAGACCCAGTACTTC.

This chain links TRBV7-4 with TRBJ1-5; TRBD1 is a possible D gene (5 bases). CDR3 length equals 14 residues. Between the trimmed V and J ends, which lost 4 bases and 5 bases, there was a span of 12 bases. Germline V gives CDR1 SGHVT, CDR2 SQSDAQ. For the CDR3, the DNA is TGTGCCAGCAGCTCGGGGCGGCGCGATCAGCCCCAGCATTTT. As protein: CASSSGRRDQPQHF. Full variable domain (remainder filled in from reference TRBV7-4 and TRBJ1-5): GAGVSQSPRYKVAKRGRDVALRCDSISGHVTLYWYRQTLGQGSEVLTYSQSDAQRDKSGRPSGRFSAERPERSVSTLKIQRTEQGDSAVYLCASSSGRRDQPQHFGDGTRLSIL.

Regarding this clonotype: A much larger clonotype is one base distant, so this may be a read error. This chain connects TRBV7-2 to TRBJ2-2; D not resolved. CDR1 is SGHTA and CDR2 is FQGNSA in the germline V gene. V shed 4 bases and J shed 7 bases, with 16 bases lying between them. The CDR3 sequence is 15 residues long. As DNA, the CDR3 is TGTGCCAGCAGCTCAGCAAGGACCCGGAACGGGGAGCTGTTTTTT. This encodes CASSSARTRNGELFF.

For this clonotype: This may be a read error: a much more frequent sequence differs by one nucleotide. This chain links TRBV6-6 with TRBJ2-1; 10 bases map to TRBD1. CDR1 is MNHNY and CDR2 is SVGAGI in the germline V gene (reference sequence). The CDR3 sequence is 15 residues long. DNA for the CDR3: TGTGACAGCAGTTGGGCCCGGGACAGGGGCAATGAGCAGTTCTTC. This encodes CDSSWARDRGNEQFF.

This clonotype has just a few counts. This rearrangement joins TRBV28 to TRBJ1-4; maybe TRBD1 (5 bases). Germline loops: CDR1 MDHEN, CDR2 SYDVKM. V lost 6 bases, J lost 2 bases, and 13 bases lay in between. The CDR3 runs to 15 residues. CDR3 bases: TGTGCCAGCAGCGAAACCGGGACCACTAATGAAAAACTGTTTTTT. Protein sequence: CASSETGTTNEKLFF.

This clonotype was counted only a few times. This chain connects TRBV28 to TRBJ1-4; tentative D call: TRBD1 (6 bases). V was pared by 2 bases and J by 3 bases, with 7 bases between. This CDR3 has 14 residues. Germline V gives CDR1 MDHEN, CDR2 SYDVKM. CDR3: CASSLHRANEKLFF. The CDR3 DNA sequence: TGTGCCAGCAGTTTACACAGGGCTAATGAAAAACTGTTTTTT.

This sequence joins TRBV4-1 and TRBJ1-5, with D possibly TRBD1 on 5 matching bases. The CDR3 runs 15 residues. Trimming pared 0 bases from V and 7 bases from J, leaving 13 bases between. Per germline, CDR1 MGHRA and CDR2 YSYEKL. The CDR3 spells CASSQDTGSWQPQHF. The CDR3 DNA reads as TGCGCCAGCAGCCAAGATACAGGCAGCTGGCAGCCCCAGCATTTT.

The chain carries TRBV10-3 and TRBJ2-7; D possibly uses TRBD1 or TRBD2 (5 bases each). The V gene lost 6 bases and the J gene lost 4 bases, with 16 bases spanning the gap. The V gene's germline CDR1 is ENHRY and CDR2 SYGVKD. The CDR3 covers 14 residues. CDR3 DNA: TGTGCCATCAGCACCGGGACCGGGAATTACGAGCAGTACTTC. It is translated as CAISTGTGNYEQYF.

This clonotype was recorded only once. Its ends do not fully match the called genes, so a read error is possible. CDR3 in amino acids: CDSSPGQGSYTF. CDR3 in DNA: TGTGACAGCAGCCCGGGACAGGGTAGCTACACCTTC. The rearrangement links TRBV12-3 or TRBV12-4 to TRBJ1-2; 9 bases agree with TRBD1. The CDR3 has 12 residues.

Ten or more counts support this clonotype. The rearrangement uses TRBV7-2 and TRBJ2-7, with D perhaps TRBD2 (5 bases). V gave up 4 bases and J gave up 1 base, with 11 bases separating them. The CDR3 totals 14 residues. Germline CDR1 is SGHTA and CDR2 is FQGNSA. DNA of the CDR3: TGTGCCAGCAGCTCCCGGACTGATTCCTACGAGCAGTACTTC. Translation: CASSSRTDSYEQYF.

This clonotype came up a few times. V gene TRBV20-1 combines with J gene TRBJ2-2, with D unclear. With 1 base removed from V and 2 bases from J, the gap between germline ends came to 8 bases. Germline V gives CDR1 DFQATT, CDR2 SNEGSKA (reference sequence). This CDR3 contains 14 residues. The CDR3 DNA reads TGCAGTGCTAGAGCGTATCTTAACACCGGGGAGCTGTTTTTT. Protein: CSARAYLNTGELFF.